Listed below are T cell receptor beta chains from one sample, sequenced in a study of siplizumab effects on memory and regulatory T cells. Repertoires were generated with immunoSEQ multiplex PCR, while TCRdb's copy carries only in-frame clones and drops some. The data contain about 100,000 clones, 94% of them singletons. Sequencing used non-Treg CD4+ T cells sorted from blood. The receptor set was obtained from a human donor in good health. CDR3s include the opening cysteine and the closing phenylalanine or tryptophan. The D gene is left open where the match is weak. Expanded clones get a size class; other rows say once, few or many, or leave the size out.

CASTSGGGITEAFF TGTGCCAGTACGTCAGGAGGGGGCATCACTGAAGCTTTCTTT TRBJ1-1 . TRBV19 TRBD1
CASSPGTSGKQETQYF TGCGCCAGCAGCCCCGGGACTAGCGGAAAGCAAGAGACCCAGTACTTC TRBJ2-5 . TRBV4-1 TRBD2
CASQQPPEETQYF TGTGCCAGTCAACAACCCCCAGAAGAGACCCAGTACTTC TRBJ2-5 . TRBV19 .
CASSLQGPMNTEAFF TGTGCCAGCAGCTTACAGGGACCCATGAACACTGAAGCTTTCTTT TRBJ1-1 . TRBV7-8 .
CASSRGTLPMDTQYF TGTGCCAGTAGCCGCGGGACTCTACCTATGGATACGCAGTATTTT TRBJ2-3 . TRBV19 .
CATSWTGVLAGVSEQFF TGTGCCACCTCCTGGACAGGGGTTCTAGCGGGAGTAAGTGAGCAGTTCTTC TRBJ2-1 . TRBV19 .
CASSWGGRGRGGGYTF TGTGCCAGCAGCTGGGGGGGCCGGGGTCGCGGTGGAGGCTACACCTTC TRBJ1-2 . TRBV5-4 .
CASRGAVNSPLHF TGTGCCAGCAGGGGAGCAGTAAATTCACCCCTCCACTTT TRBJ1-6 . TRBV28 .
CASSTGQDPYEQYF TGTGCCAGCAGCACAGGGCAGGATCCCTACGAGCAGTACTTC TRBJ2-7 . TRBV9 .
CASSPLTGDEQYF TGTGCCAGCAGCCCTCTAACTGGGGACGAGCAGTACTTC TRBJ2-7 . TRBV14 .
CASSPGQGPPWYQETQYF TGCGCCAGCAGCCCGGGACAGGGTCCACCCTGGTACCAAGAGACCCAGTACTTC TRBJ2-5 . TRBV5-1 TRBD1
CASSPYQETQYF TGTGCCAGCTCACCTTACCAAGAGACCCAGTACTTC TRBJ2-5 once TRBV18 .
CASSSSSSTGRVEQFF TGTGCCAGCAGCTCCTCCTCCTCGACAGGGCGGGTTGAGCAGTTCTTC TRBJ2-1 . TRBV11-3 TRBD1
CARSLCVPGIRVSGRNYEQYF TGTGCCAGAAGCTTATGTGTGCCGGGAATTCGGGTAAGCGGGAGAAACTACGAGCAGTACTTC TRBJ2-7 . TRBV5-3 TRBD2
CASSYSADFNYGYTF TGTGCCAGCAGTTACTCTGCGGATTTTAACTATGGCTACACCTTC TRBJ1-2 . TRBV6-5 .
CATSIGGVGGYTF TGTGCCACCAGCATCGGAGGGGTCGGTGGCTACACCTTC TRBJ1-2 . TRBV15 .
CASSDYTGTGGRNTEAFF TGTGCCAGCAGCGATTACACCGGGACAGGGGGTCGGAACACTGAAGCTTTCTTT TRBJ1-1 . TRBV9 TRBD1
CASSLVGTENQETQYF TGTGCCAGCAGCTTGGTAGGGACAGAAAATCAAGAGACCCAGTACTTC TRBJ2-5 . TRBV5-8 TRBD1
CASSPRTGVSTDTQYF TGTGCCAGCAGCCCCCGGACAGGGGTGTCCACAGATACGCAGTATTTT TRBJ2-3 . TRBV9 TRBD1
CASSPILGEKLFF TGTGCCAGCAGCCCCATCCTGGGGGAAAAACTGTTTTTT TRBJ1-4 . TRBV9 .
CASTVGVRGNTIYF TGTGCCAGCACCGTGGGAGTCAGGGGAAACACCATATATTTT TRBJ1-3 . TRBV28 .
CASSPPQGGSWYEQYF TGTGCCAGCAGCCCCCCCCAGGGCGGGAGTTGGTACGAGCAGTACTTC TRBJ2-7 . TRBV7-2 TRBD2
CASSPNKDYASGNTIYF TGTGCCAGCTCACCAAATAAGGACTACGCTTCTGGAAACACCATATATTTT TRBJ1-3 once TRBV18 .
CASRKQSQGALGYTF TGTGCCAGCAGAAAGCAGTCCCAGGGGGCGCTTGGCTACACCTTC TRBJ1-2 . TRBV6-5 TRBD1
CASSSPWSFSNEQFF TGTGCCAGCAGCTCGCCGTGGTCTTTCTCTAATGAGCAGTTCTTC TRBJ2-1 . TRBV11-2 .
CASSVTGALSGNTIYF TGTGCCAGTAGTGTGACAGGTGCGCTCTCTGGAAACACCATATATTTT TRBJ1-3 . TRBV19 .
CASSERQGNTEAFF TGTGCCAGCAGTGAAAGACAGGGGAACACTGAAGCTTTCTTT TRBJ1-1 . TRBV6-5 TRBD1
CASSIDFGRRNTEAFF TGTGCCAGTAGTATAGATTTTGGACGGAGGAACACTGAAGCTTTCTTT TRBJ1-1 . TRBV19 .
CASSSSDRDSKNIQYF TGTGCCAGCAGCTCATCGGATCGGGACAGCAAAAACATTCAGTACTTC TRBJ2-4 . TRBV11-2 TRBD1
CASSVTTINNSPLHF TGTGCCAGCAGCGTAACGACTATCAATAATTCACCCCTCCACTTT TRBJ1-6 . TRBV7-9 .
CASSTSTDYGYTF TGCGCCAGCAGCACATCGACAGACTATGGCTACACCTTC TRBJ1-2 . TRBV5-1 .
CASSYSGSAQGYTF TGTGCCAGCAGTTACTCGGGTAGCGCACAAGGCTACACCTTC TRBJ1-2 . TRBV6-6 .
CASSETKRTAYNEQFF TGTGCCAGCAGCGAAACGAAACGGACAGCCTACAATGAGCAGTTCTTC TRBJ2-1 . TRBV7-9 .
CASSPGGVGATNEKLFF TGTGCCAGCAGCCCGGGGGGGGTCGGCGCAACTAATGAAAAACTGTTTTTT TRBJ1-4 . TRBV5-4 .
CASSTEGATDTQYF TGTGCCAGTAGTACCGAAGGGGCCACAGATACGCAGTATTTT TRBJ2-3 . TRBV19 .
CASSHGTSGSIIQYF TGTGCCAGCAGCCATGGGACTAGCGGGAGTATCATTCAGTACTTC TRBJ2-4 . TRBV11-1 TRBD2
CASRQGASTGPQHF TGTGCCAGTAGACAGGGGGCAAGTACAGGGCCCCAGCATTTT TRBJ1-5 . TRBV6-5 TRBD1
CASSAYTGVADTQYF TGTGCCAGCAGCGCATATACGGGAGTCGCAGATACGCAGTATTTT TRBJ2-3 . TRBV9 .
CASSPGPNNEQFF TGCGCCAGCAGCCCCGGACCGAACAATGAGCAGTTCTTC TRBJ2-1 . TRBV5-1 .
CASSLNQDSRAHEQYF TGTGCCAGCAGCCTCAACCAGGACAGTAGGGCCCACGAGCAGTACTTC TRBJ2-7 once TRBV11-3 .
CASRLRTSSFF TGTGCCAGCAGGCTTAGGACTAGTAGTTTCTTC TRBJ2-1 . TRBV2 TRBD2
CASSLGWRAFF TGTGCCAGCAGTTTAGGGTGGCGGGCTTTCTTT TRBJ1-1 . TRBV28 .
CASSSRVWAFF TGTGCCAGCAGTTCGAGGGTTTGGGCTTTCTTT TRBJ1-1 . TRBV7-9 .
CASSSQGQGIGNYGYTF TGTGCCAGTAGCTCCCAGGGACAGGGGATCGGCAACTATGGCTACACCTTC TRBJ1-2 . TRBV19 TRBD1
CASSLAATTTGELFF TGTGCCAGCAGCTTAGCGGCTACAACGACCGGGGAGCTGTTTTTT TRBJ2-2 . TRBV7-3 .
CASAGGGLSGNTIYF TGTGCCAGCGCCGGCGGGGGCCTGTCTGGAAACACCATATATTTT TRBJ1-3 . TRBV6-5 .
CAGHPEKLFF TGTGCGGGGCATCCCGAAAAACTGTTTTTT TRBJ1-4 . TRBV7-7 .
CASSGEGASNTGELFF TGTGCCAGCAGTGGAGAGGGGGCTTCGAACACCGGGGAGCTGTTTTTT TRBJ2-2 . TRBV6-6 TRBD1
CASRPRWDGETQYF TGTGCCAGCCGGCCCCGGTGGGATGGAGAGACCCAGTACTTC TRBJ2-5 . TRBV19 .
CASVRNSGNTIYF TGTGCCAGCGTGCGGAACTCTGGAAACACCATATATTTT TRBJ1-3 . TRBV2 .
CASSQTGNTEAFF TGTGCCAGCAGCCAAACCGGGAACACTGAAGCTTTCTTT TRBJ1-1 . TRBV5-4 .
CASSPPSASVDEQFF TGTGCCAGCTCACCCCCTAGCGCGAGTGTCGATGAGCAGTTCTTC TRBJ2-1 . TRBV18 .
CASSYQATGILSTDTQYF TGTGCCAGCAGCTACCAAGCAACAGGGATCCTAAGCACAGATACGCAGTATTTT TRBJ2-3 . TRBV11-2 .
CASSLEGRSKAFF TGTGCCAGCAGCTTAGAAGGCCGCTCCAAAGCTTTCTTT TRBJ1-1 . TRBV11-3 .
CASSVDLAGNTIYF TGTGCCAGCAGCGTAGATTTGGCTGGAAACACCATATATTTT TRBJ1-3 . TRBV9 .
CASSDRTSGRAGETQYF TGCGCCAGCAGCGACAGGACTAGCGGGAGGGCCGGGGAGACCCAGTACTTC TRBJ2-5 . TRBV5-1 TRBD2
CASSLAGGQATFEAFF TGTGCCAGCAGCTTGGCAGGTGGACAGGCCACCTTTGAAGCTTTCTTT TRBJ1-1 . TRBV5-8 TRBD1